This section outlines one T cell receptor (beta chain) sequence together with its context. Its target is unknown. TCRdb's table, derived via immunoSEQ multiplex PCR, lists solely in-frame clones and lacks some. The sample records about 80,000 clones, roughly 80% being singletons. Germline CDR1 and CDR2: SGHKS and YYEKEE (reference sequence). The V gene lost 0 bases and the J gene lost 1 base, with 10 bases spanning the gap. This CDR3 has 15 amino acids. Prior to sequencing, the ViraFEST assay stimulated PBMC with viral peptide pools, which expanded the antigen-specific CD4+ T cells. CD4+ T cells were isolated after 10 days of culture. The vaccine given was either BNT162b2 or mRNA-1273, in two doses. PBMC were cultured at fewer than 2.5 million per well with around 9.2 IU/ml IL-2 and around 9.4 ug/ml peptides. A half-medium replacement with IL-2 medium was carried out on days 3 and 7. This sample is part of a study of vaccination effects on CD4 cells after COVID-19. The overall study: Relative to the second dose, post-vaccine samples were obtained a median of 72 days later.

The sequence came from a human donor who received a COVID-19 vaccine. The gene calls are TRBV5-5 and TRBJ1-2, with D possibly matching TRBD1 (6 bases). The input for sequencing was CD4+ T cells from PBMCs cultured with HCoV-OC43 spike peptides, taken after COVID-19 vaccination. The sample's subset: HCoV-OC43 spike overlapping peptide pool stimulation. This chain's CDR3 is CASSLAAGVNYGYTF. CDR3 DNA: TGTGCCAGCAGCTTGGCGGCAGGGGTTAACTATGGCTACACCTTC.